These T cell receptor beta chains were read from a single sample in a study of cytomegalovirus exposure and HLA in healthy donors. Profiling relied on immunoSEQ multiplex PCR, and the TCRdb table lists in-frame clones only, not all of them. The sample holds over 100,000 clones, around 60% seen once. Sequencing used PBMCs. Receptors originate from a man aged 35-49 years in good health and CMV-seropositive. CDR3s include the opening cysteine and the closing phenylalanine or tryptophan. D genes are given only for firm matches. Size is omitted from some rows. Given values are once, few, many or a class for expanded clones.

TRBD1	-	TRBJ2-2	TRBV7-3	CASSLTTYRGQDTGELFF	TGTGCCAGCAGCTTAACGACCTACAGGGGGCAGGACACCGGGGAGCTGTTTTTT
-	-	TRBJ2-1	TRBV11-2	CASSLVGTLYNEQFF	TGTGCCAGCAGCTTAGTCGGTACCCTCTACAATGAGCAGTTCTTC
-	-	TRBJ1-5	TRBV2	CASGYRDIEWPQHF	TGTGCCAGCGGTTACCGGGACATCGAGTGGCCCCAGCATTTT
TRBD1	-	TRBJ2-7	TRBV5-1	CASSSDRGDLYEQYF	TGCGCCAGCAGCTCGGACAGGGGCGACCTCTACGAGCAGTACTTC
-	-	TRBJ1-5	TRBV5-8	CASSLLANQPQHF	TGTGCCAGCAGCTTGCTAGCAAATCAGCCCCAGCATTTT
-	-	TRBJ1-4	TRBV18	CASSPDITTNEKLFF	TGTGCCAGCTCACCGGACATCACAACTAATGAAAAACTGTTTTTT
-	-	TRBJ2-5	TRBV5-1	CASSLLASETQYF	TGCGCCAGCAGTCTACTAGCCTCGGAGACCCAGTACTTC
-	-	TRBJ1-3	TRBV30	CAWSVHGSGNTIYF	TGTGCCTGGAGTGTACATGGCTCTGGAAACACCATATATTTT
-	-	TRBJ1-1	TRBV5-3	CARSLSGVYTEAFF	TGTGCCAGAAGCTTGTCCGGGGTGTACACTGAAGCTTTCTTT
TRBD1	few	TRBJ1-2	TRBV7-3	CASSPGQGGGYTF	TGTGCCAGCAGCCCCGGACAGGGTGGCGGCTACACCTTC
-	-	TRBJ2-5	TRBV9	CASSVDSRETQYF	TGTGCCAGCAGCGTAGACAGCCGAGAGACCCAGTACTTC
TRBD2	-	TRBJ2-7	TRBV7-2	CASSLRGASGGEQYF	TGTGCCAGCAGCTTAAGGGGTGCTAGCGGGGGCGAGCAGTACTTC
TRBD2	-	TRBJ2-1	TRBV11-2	CASSKEVAGGLEQFF	TGTGCCAGCAGCAAGGAGGTAGCGGGAGGCCTCGAGCAGTTCTTC
TRBD1	once	TRBJ2-7	TRBV6-5	CASSQPWTGRYEQYF	TGTGCCAGCAGTCAACCGTGGACAGGAAGATACGAGCAGTACTTC
-	few	TRBJ1-1	TRBV7-3	CASSLTGLTEAFF	TGTGCCAGCAGCTTAACGGGGCTCACTGAAGCTTTCTTT
-	few	TRBJ2-6	TRBV18	CASSPRGANVLTF	TGTGCCAGCTCACCTCGGGGGGCCAACGTCCTGACTTTC
TRBD2	-	TRBJ2-3	TRBV29-1	CSVVRGDTDTQYF	TGCAGCGTCGTACGGGGGGACACAGATACGCAGTATTTT